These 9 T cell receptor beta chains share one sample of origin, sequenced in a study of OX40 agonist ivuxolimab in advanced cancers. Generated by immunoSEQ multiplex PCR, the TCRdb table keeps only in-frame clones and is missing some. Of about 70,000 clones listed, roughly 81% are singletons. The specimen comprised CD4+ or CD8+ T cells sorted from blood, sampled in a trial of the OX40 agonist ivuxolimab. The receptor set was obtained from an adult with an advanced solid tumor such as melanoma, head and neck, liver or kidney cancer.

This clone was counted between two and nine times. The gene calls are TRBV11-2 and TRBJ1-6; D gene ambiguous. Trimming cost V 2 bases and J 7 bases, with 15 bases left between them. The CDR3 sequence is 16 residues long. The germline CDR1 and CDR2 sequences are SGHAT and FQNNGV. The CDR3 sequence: CASSLTIGQRNSPLHF. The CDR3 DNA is TGTGCCAGCAGCTTAACGATTGGGCAGAGGAATTCACCCCTCCACTTT.

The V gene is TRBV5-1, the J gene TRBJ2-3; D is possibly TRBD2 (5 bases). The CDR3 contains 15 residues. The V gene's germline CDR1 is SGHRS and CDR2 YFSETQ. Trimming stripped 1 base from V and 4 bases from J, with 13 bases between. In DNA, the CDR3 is TGCGCCAGCAGCTTGTCGGGCGGGCCCGCAGATACGCAGTATTTT. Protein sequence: CASSLSGGPADTQYF.

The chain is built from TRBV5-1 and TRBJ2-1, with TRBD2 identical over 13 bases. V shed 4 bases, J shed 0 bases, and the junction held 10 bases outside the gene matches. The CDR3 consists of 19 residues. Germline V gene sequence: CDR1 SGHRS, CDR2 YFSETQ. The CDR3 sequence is CASSGRGLAGTSSYNEQFF. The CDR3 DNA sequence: TGCGCCAGCAGCGGGAGGGGACTAGCGGGGACCAGCTCCTACAATGAGCAGTTCTTC.

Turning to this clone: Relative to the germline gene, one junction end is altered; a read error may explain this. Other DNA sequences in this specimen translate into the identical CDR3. The CDR3 spells CASSPRTANTEAFF. The CDR3 DNA follows: TGTGCCAGCAGTCCAAGGACAGCGAACACTGAGGCTTTCTTT. V and J are TRBV25-1 and TRBJ1-1; TRBD1 is a possible D gene (6 bases). In germline, CDR1 is MGHDK, CDR2 SYGVNS. This CDR3 is built from 14 residues. Supplemented by reference TRBV25-1 and TRBJ1-1, the full variable domain reads EADIYQTPRYLVIGTGKKITLECSQTMGHDKMYWYQQDPGMELHLIHYSYGVNSTEKGDLSSESTVSRIRTEHFPLTLESARPSHTSQYLCASSPRTANTEAFFGQGTRLTVV.

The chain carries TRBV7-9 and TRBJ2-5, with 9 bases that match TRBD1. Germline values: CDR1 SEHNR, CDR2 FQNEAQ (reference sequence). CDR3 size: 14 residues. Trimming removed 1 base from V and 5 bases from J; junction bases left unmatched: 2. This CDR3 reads CASSLVGTGETQYF. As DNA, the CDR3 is TGTGCCAGCAGCTTAGTTGGGACAGGGGAGACCCAGTACTTC.

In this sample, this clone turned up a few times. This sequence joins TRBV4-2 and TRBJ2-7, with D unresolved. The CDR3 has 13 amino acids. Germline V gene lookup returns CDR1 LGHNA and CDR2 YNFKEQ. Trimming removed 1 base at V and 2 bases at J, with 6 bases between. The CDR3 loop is CASSQGGAYEQYF. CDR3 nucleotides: TGTGCCAGCAGCCAAGGGGGTGCCTACGAGCAGTACTTC.

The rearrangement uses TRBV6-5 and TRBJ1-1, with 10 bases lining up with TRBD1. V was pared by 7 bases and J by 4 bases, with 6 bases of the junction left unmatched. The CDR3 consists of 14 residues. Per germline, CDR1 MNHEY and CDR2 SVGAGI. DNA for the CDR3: TGTGCCAGCACCGAAAGGACAGGGGGCACTGAAGCTTTCTTT. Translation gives CASTERTGGTEAFF.

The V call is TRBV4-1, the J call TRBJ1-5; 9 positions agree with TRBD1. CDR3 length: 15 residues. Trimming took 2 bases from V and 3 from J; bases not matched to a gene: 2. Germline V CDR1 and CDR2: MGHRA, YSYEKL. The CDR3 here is CASSQTGGVNQPQHF. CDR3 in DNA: TGCGCCAGCAGCCAAACAGGGGGCGTCAATCAGCCCCAGCATTTT.

CDR3 residues: CASSLEQGNSPLHF. The CDR3 DNA follows: TGCGCCAGCAGCTTGGAGCAGGGGAATTCACCCCTCCACTTT. The J gene is TRBJ1-6, the V gene TRBV5-1; the D gene is possibly TRBD1 (6 bases). The CDR3 spans 14 residues. The germline V and J ends were trimmed by 0 bases and 7 bases, with 8 bases remaining between them. Germline V gene lookup returns CDR1 SGHRS and CDR2 YFSETQ.